These T cell receptor beta chains were read from a single sample in a study of control samples from healthy donors and cancer patients. Clones were sequenced by immunoSEQ multiplex PCR, and TCRdb holds only the in-frame ones, with some missing. The profile shows fewer than 200,000 clones, 85% to 95% of them singletons. The sequenced sample was blood. These receptors all stem from a woman in her sixties in good health. Both conserved end residues are part of each CDR3. The D gene is left open where the match is weak. Clone size is shown for a subset of rows, as once, few, many or a class of expanded clone.

abundance	v_gene	d_gene	j_gene	CDR3aa	CDR3nt
NA	TRBV7-2	NA	TRBJ1-6	CASSLIGNSGSPLHF	TGTGCCAGCAGCTTAATCGGGAATTCGGGTTCACCCCTCCACTTT
once	TRBV4-3	TRBD2	TRBJ2-7	CASSQTSGGWYEQYF	TGCGCCAGCAGCCAGACTAGCGGGGGGTGGTACGAGCAGTACTTC
NA	TRBV19	NA	TRBJ1-5	CASSTLPVPSPQHF	TGTGCCAGTAGTACCCTACCGGTACCATCGCCCCAGCATTTT
NA	TRBV5-1	NA	TRBJ2-2	CASSLRSGGYTGELFF	TGCGCCAGCAGCTTGCGGTCCGGCGGGTACACCGGGGAGCTGTTTTTT
NA	TRBV5-5	NA	TRBJ2-5	CASSSSDTNFDF	TGTGCCAGCAGCTCTTCTGACACCAACTTTGACTTC
NA	TRBV19	NA	TRBJ2-7	CASSIGGSGEQYF	TGTGCCAGTAGTATAGGGGGGTCTGGCGAGCAGTACTTC
once	TRBV7-9	TRBD2	TRBJ2-2	CASSRGLEGFGELFF	TGTGCCAGCAGCCGGGGACTAGAAGGTTTCGGGGAGCTGTTTTTT
NA	TRBV7-2	NA	TRBJ2-7	CASSLGHGLPSYEQYF	TGTGCCAGCAGCTTAGGCCATGGGTTACCCTCCTACGAGCAGTACTTC
NA	TRBV7-2	NA	TRBJ1-2	CASSSVTLLNYGYTF	TGTGCCAGCAGCTCGGTAACCCTTCTTAACTATGGCTACACCTTC
NA	TRBV7-2	TRBD1	TRBJ1-4	CASSLVGDRVTNEKLFF	TGTGCCAGCAGCTTAGTGGGAGACAGGGTAACTAATGAAAAACTGTTTTTT
NA	TRBV7-3	NA	TRBJ1-4	CAPKGEKLFF	TGTGCCCCCAAGGGGGAAAAACTGTTTTTT
NA	TRBV7-9	NA	TRBJ2-3	CASSWTVDTQYF	TGTGCCAGCAGCTGGACGGTGGATACGCAGTATTTT
NA	TRBV4-2	TRBD1	TRBJ1-1	CASSPTGQGELVAFF	TGTGCCAGCAGCCCTACGGGACAGGGGGAATTGGTGGCTTTCTTT
NA	TRBV7-3	NA	TRBJ1-1	CASKNRMNTEAFF	TGTGCCAGCAAGAACCGAATGAACACTGAAGCTTTCTTT
NA	TRBV19	NA	TRBJ2-1	CASKIDLDWGNEQFF	TGTGCCAGTAAAATAGACCTCGACTGGGGGAATGAGCAGTTCTTC
few	TRBV5-6	NA	TRBJ1-2	CASSFWESSYGYTF	TGTGCCAGCAGCTTCTGGGAGTCTAGCTATGGCTACACCTTC
NA	TRBV9	NA	TRBJ2-5	CASSPRAGLQETQYF	TGTGCCAGCAGCCCGCGTGCGGGCCTCCAAGAGACCCAGTACTTC
NA	TRBV7-8	TRBD2	TRBJ2-3	CASRGRGGTTDTQYF	TGTGCCAGCAGGGGGCGGGGGGGTACCACAGATACGCAGTATTTT
NA	TRBV6-2/TRBV6-3	TRBD1	TRBJ1-2	CASSTGVNYGYTF	TGTGCCAGCAGTACAGGGGTGAACTATGGCTACACCTTC
NA	TRBV10-3	NA	TRBJ1-2	CAISIDLSGYTF	TGTGCCATCAGTATAGACCTTAGCGGCTACACCTTC
NA	TRBV4-1	NA	TRBJ2-1	CASSQALARGPLRQFF	TGCGCCAGCAGCCAAGCCCTAGCTCGGGGGCCCCTCCGACAGTTCTTC
NA	TRBV5-1	TRBD1	TRBJ1-1	CASSSGQGYTEAFF	TGCGCCAGCAGCTCGGGACAGGGGTACACTGAAGCTTTCTTT
NA	TRBV21-1	NA	TRBJ2-1	CASSKGTSSSNEQFF	TGTGCCAGCAGCAAAGGTACTAGCTCGAGCAATGAGCAGTTCTTC
once	TRBV5-4	NA	TRBJ2-7	CASSSQGTVYEQYF	TGTGCCAGCAGCTCCCAGGGGACCGTCTACGAGCAGTACTTC
NA	TRBV18	NA	TRBJ1-5	CASSPAGDPNQPQHF	TGTGCCAGCTCACCAGCAGGGGATCCTAATCAGCCCCAGCATTTT
NA	TRBV27	TRBD1	TRBJ1-1	CASSWQGQGDTEAFF	TGTGCCAGCAGTTGGCAGGGACAGGGAGACACTGAAGCTTTCTTT
NA	TRBV24-1	NA	TRBJ1-2	CATSDAGGRYTF	TGTGCCACCAGTGATGCAGGCGGCCGCTACACCTTC
NA	TRBV12-3/TRBV12-4	NA	TRBJ1-5	CASSLRDSQPQHF	TGTGCCAGCAGTCTCAGGGACTCTCAGCCCCAGCATTTT
NA	TRBV2	NA	TRBJ2-4	CASSERGGRTKNIQYF	TGTGCCAGCAGTGAAAGAGGGGGGAGGACCAAAAACATTCAGTACTTC
once	TRBV5-5	NA	TRBJ2-7	CASSLGFFSSYEQYF	TGTGCCAGCAGCCTAGGGTTTTTCAGCTCCTACGAGCAGTACTTC
once	TRBV2	NA	TRBJ2-7	CASSGLGYEQYF	TGTGCCAGCAGTGGTTTGGGCTACGAGCAGTACTTC